This note documents a single TCR beta chain sequence. The germline CDR1 and CDR2 sequences are LGHNA and YSLEER. V lost 5 bases and J 5 bases, leaving 15 bases between the germline ends. The CDR3 length is 14 residues. RNA transcripts yielded amplified TCR beta CDR3 regions. First-round RT-PCR of the TCR CDR3 relied on the HTBI primer set. TCRdb itself ran the multiplex PCR reads through MiXCR, one entry per CDR3 protein. The sample records approximately 700,000 distinct CDR3 sequences, over 15% being singletons. The data stem from a study of T cells in Graves' hyperthyroidism and ophthalmopathy. The study excluded patients with uncontrolled infection, other autoimmune disease, pregnancy or lactation.

Sample: blood. The TCR comes from a man younger than 35 with Graves' hyperthyroidism. The chain couples TRBV4-3 to TRBJ2-5; D is uncertain. The CDR3 DNA is TGCGCCAGCAGCGGCGGACGTGAGAGGGAGACCCAGTACTTC. Protein sequence: CASSGGRERETQYF.